This T cell receptor beta chain was recorded in a study of T cells in narcolepsy. Study outcomes and limitations: HCRT-specific and TRIB2-specific autoreactive clonotypes appeared among same-patient CSF and blood CD4+ clonotypes. No autoreactive T cell clone sequences appeared in some memory CD4+ repertoires. Blood of same and different patients, but not healthy controls, reportedly held recurring autoreactive clonotypes.

Germline-derived CDR1 and CDR2 are SGDLS and YYNGEE. This CDR3 contains 13 residues. Trimming removed 4 bases from V and 5 bases from J, with 12 bases in between. Measured with immunoSEQ multiplex PCR; TCRdb has only the in-frame clones, and not every one. The table records about 33,000 clones, around 90% of them present only once. To note about this clone: The target antigen is unknown.

The specimen sequenced was CD45RA- memory CD4+ T cells from PBMCs. The source of this sequence is a human donor with narcolepsy. The chain combines TRBV9 with TRBJ1-1, with D possibly being TRBD1 (5 bases). The CDR3 spells CASSNRQSTEAFF. For the CDR3, the DNA is TGTGCCAGCAGCAACCGACAGTCGACTGAAGCTTTCTTT.